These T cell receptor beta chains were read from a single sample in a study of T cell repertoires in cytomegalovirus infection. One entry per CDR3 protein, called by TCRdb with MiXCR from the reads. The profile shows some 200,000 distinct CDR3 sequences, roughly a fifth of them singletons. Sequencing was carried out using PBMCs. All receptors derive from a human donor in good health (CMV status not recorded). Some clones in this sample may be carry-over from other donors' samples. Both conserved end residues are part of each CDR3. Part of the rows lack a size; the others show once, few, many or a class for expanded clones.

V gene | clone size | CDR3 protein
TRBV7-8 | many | CATQRGSLTDTQYF
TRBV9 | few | CASSVGHWNTEAFF
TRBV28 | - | CASSLQLTSTDTQYF
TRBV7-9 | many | CASSLQNEQFF
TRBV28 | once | CASSYLGTGASSGANVLTF
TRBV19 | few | CASSSRVAGANVLTF
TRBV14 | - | CATSSETNYGYTF
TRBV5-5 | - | CASSLGGGTRSEQFF
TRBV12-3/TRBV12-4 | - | CASSFSGTVYEQYF
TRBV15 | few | CATSRVVGASGNIQYF
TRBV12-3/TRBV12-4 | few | CASSSLVSRGNEQFF
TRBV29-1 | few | CSVAPGGTDTQYF
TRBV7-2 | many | CASSRYRGGGEKLFF
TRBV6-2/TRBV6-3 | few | CASSYPGLYEQYF
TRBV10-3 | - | CAIMGDLGEQYF
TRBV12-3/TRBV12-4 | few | CASSLVRRTNYGYTF
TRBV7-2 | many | CASSRGGTGGAYEQYF
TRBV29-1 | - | CSVPLDTQYF
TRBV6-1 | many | CASSEFNRAQASNQPQHF
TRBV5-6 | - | CASSWGQGSINYGYTF
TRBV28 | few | CASSSTNQPQHF
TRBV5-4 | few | CASSLAGRGYNEQFF
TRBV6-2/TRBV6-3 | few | CASKSPGLNTEAFF
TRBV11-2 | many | CASSPRGLAGGNEQFF
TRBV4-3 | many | CASSQDLAGGPDTQYF
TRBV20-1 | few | CSARVGPDPDTQYF
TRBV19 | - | CASSPIARASSYEQYF
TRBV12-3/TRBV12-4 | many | CASSLPIGMVNTEAFF
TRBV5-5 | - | CASSRYGSGGELFF
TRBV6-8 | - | CASSTHPAAGGNGQFF
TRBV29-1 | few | CSVARTGSAYEQYF
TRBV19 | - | CASSLLRTSGDRETQYF
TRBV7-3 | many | CASSQGGPSNTEAFF
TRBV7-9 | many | CASGITSGSSYNEQFF
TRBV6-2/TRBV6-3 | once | CASSISVTGSYEQYF
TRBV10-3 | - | CAIGAGTDTQYF
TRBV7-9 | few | CASISRFYPGELFF
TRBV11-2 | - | CASSWGQGIGYTF
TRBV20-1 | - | CSADRVDGELFF